This entry describes one TCR beta chain. What it binds is not known. Then a second PCR, running about 6 to 11 cycles, was carried out with a sample-barcoded 5' primer and a J-beta primer mix. Every cDNA molecule carried a tag from a template-switch adaptor bearing 12 random nucleotides. Each CDR3 protein gets one entry after TCRdb re-called the 5' RACE reads with MiXCR. The repertoire has over 1,300,000 distinct CDR3 sequences, roughly 60% of them found once; the top ten carry 6.5% to 8.5%. This sample stems from a study of blood T cells in healthy people across ages. In germline, CDR1 is SGDLS, CDR2 YYNGEE. This CDR3 region has 14 residues. V lost 0 bases and J lost 5, with 9 bases in between. Notes on the study in general: Unsorted PBMCs prevented conclusive naive versus antigen-experienced comparison. The fall in TCR beta diversity per million T cells was roughly linear with age.

This clonotype originated in a man aged 18 to 30 in good health. Sample: blood. The V and J genes are TRBV9 and TRBJ1-5; D is unresolved. CDR3 coding DNA: TGTGCCAGCAGCGTAGATTCTGGGCATCAGCCCCAGCATTTT. It codes for CASSVDSGHQPQHF.